This T cell receptor (beta chain) comes out of a study of cytomegalovirus exposure and HLA in healthy donors. General observations from the study: HLA restriction was apparent for most CMV-associated TCR beta chains in a later analysis.

A multiplex PCR was run with 60 Vbeta primers and 13 Jbeta primers. The table came from immunoSEQ multiplex PCR; TCRdb's copy has only in-frame clones and leaves some out. The sample lists roughly 170,000 clones; 65% to 85% were seen once. With respect to this clone: The antigen is undetermined.

The receptor's source is a woman between 45 and 65 years old in good health and CMV-seropositive. The specimen sequenced was PBMCs.

The DNA for the CDR3 is TGCGCCAGCAGCTTACGCCTGGGACAGAGCTCTGGAAACACCATATATTTT. Its protein product is CASSLRLGQSSGNTIYF. This chain connects TRBV5-1 to TRBJ1-3; 7 positions match TRBD1. Germline V gene sequence: CDR1 SGHRS, CDR2 YFSETQ. J gave up 0 bases and V 2 bases, and 8 bases lay outside the gene matches. The CDR3 covers 17 residues.